This T cell receptor (beta chain) originates from a study of T cell responses to AZD1222 COVID-19 vaccine. Study outcomes and limitations: Possibly, clonal diversity was underestimated; donors were largely white British and included more females.

This CDR3 spans 17 amino acids. V was shortened by 0 bases and J by 4 bases, with 16 bases between the two germline ends. From germline, CDR1 is SGHVS and CDR2 FQNEAQ. Regarding this clone: The antigen remains undetermined.

Using immunoSEQ multiplex PCR, the repertoire was profiled, and TCRdb retains in-frame clones only, with some absent. The data hold about 83,000 clones, with 80% to 90% observed a single time. The sample consisted of peripheral blood, taken 28 days after the second AZD1222 dose. This TCR derives from an adult who received the AZD1222 COVID-19 vaccine. The V gene is TRBV7-8, the J gene TRBJ1-3; weak D call: TRBD1 (6 bases). CDR3 protein: CASSLAVAGAAGNTIYF. The DNA for the CDR3 is TGTGCCAGCAGCTTAGCGGTTGCGGGGGCGGCAGGAAACACCATATATTTT. Variable domain in full (rest from reference TRBV7-8 and TRBJ1-3): GAGVSQSPRYKVAKRGQDVALRCDPISGHVSLFWYQQALGQGPEFLTYFQNEAQLDKSGLPSDRFFAERPEGSVSTLKIQRTQQEDSAVYLCASSLAVAGAAGNTIYFGEGSWLTVV.